A selection of T cell receptor beta chains follows, all from one sample in a study of shared clonotypes between healthy human individuals. Sequencing was performed with immunoSEQ multiplex PCR; in TCRdb, only in-frame clones are kept and a portion is missing. The sample lists roughly 2.2 million clones, 85% to 95% occurring once. Material for sequencing was naive CD4+ T cells from PBMCs. These receptors originate from a man between 18 and 35 years old in good health. Some clones in this sample may be carry-over from other donors' samples. Both conserved end residues are part of each CDR3. D genes are given only for firm matches. Size is stated for part of the rows, as once, few or many counts, or as a class when the clone is expanded.

d_call clone_size j_call v_call cdr3_nt cdr3_aa
NA NA TRBJ2-1 TRBV19 TGTGCCAGTGATAGGGGGCGGGGGAGTATAAATGAGCAGTTCTTC CASDRGRGSINEQFF
NA NA TRBJ1-1 TRBV20-1 TGCAGTGCTAAGGGAGGGTATGCTTTCTTT CSAKGGYAFF
NA NA TRBJ1-5 TRBV30 TGTGCCTGCAAGAAGGGGAATCAGCCCCAGCATTTT CACKKGNQPQHF
TRBD2 NA TRBJ2-2 TRBV5-1 TGCGCCAGCAGCTTCGGCCGGCTAGCGGGAGCGGTCGGGGAGCTGTTTTTT CASSFGRLAGAVGELFF
TRBD2 NA TRBJ2-1 TRBV7-2 TGTGCCAGCAGGACTGGACTAGCGGGAGAGGGGGAGCAGTTCTTC CASRTGLAGEGEQFF
NA NA TRBJ1-6 TRBV30 TGTGCCTGGAGCTATAATTCACCCCTCCACTTT CAWSYNSPLHF
NA NA TRBJ2-7 TRBV29-1 TGCAGCGTTGTTCGGCTAGCCTCGGGCGAGCAGTACTTC CSVVRLASGEQYF
NA NA TRBJ2-7 TRBV6-5 TGTGCCAGCAGTTACTGGATCCCGGAGCGATCCCACGAGCAGTACTTC CASSYWIPERSHEQYF
TRBD2 NA TRBJ2-7 TRBV5-4 TGTGCCAGCCGGAGGGCGGGAGGGCCTTACGAGCAGTACTTC CASRRAGGPYEQYF
NA NA TRBJ2-1 TRBV11-2 TGTGCCAGCAGCTTTAGAGTCACCTACAATGAGCAGTTCTTC CASSFRVTYNEQFF
TRBD1 NA TRBJ1-2 TRBV28 TGTGCCAGCAGTGTGCTCGGGGACAGGTTCTCCTATGGCTACACCTTC CASSVLGDRFSYGYTF
TRBD1 NA TRBJ1-1 TRBV2 TGTGCCAGCAGGGGGACAGGGGAAACGGCTGAAGCTTTCTTT CASRGTGETAEAFF
NA NA TRBJ2-7 TRBV5-1 TGCGCCAGCAGCTTGGTATCTAGATCCTACGAGCAGTACTTC CASSLVSRSYEQYF
NA NA TRBJ1-1 TRBV5-4 TGTGCCAGCAGTATTCCAGGGGCCGGTTCGGTCACTGAAGCTTTCTTT CASSIPGAGSVTEAFF
NA NA TRBJ1-2 TRBV19 TGTGCCAGTAGTATCCCGGGCGTCTATGGCTACACCTTC CASSIPGVYGYTF
NA NA TRBJ2-7 TRBV7-3 TGTGCCAGCAGCTTAGACAGGCCTTACGAGCAGTACTTC CASSLDRPYEQYF
TRBD1 NA TRBJ1-1 TRBV2 TGTGCCAGCAGAGTAGGGACAGGGGGCTTAAAAGCTTTCTTT CASRVGTGGLKAFF
TRBD1 NA TRBJ1-2 TRBV6-1 TGTGCCAGCAGCGGACAGGGGTATGGCTACACCTTC CASSGQGYGYTF
NA NA TRBJ1-2 TRBV29-1 TGCAGCGTTGAAGATCTAGCCCTTGGTGGCTACACCTTC CSVEDLALGGYTF
NA NA TRBJ2-6 TRBV4-3 TGCGCCAGCAGCCAAGTGGTAGGGGCCAACGTCCTGACTTTC CASSQVVGANVLTF
NA NA TRBJ1-6 TRBV5-1 TGCGCCAGCAGCCTGGTGGATGCTAATTCACCCCTCCACTTT CASSLVDANSPLHF
TRBD1 NA TRBJ2-2 TRBV14 TGTGCCAGCAGCCGACAGGGCGTCACCGGGGAGCTGTTTTTT CASSRQGVTGELFF
NA NA TRBJ1-4 TRBV28 TGTGCCAGCAGTTACATTCCGGCCGCCGAGCGGAAACTGTTTTTT CASSYIPAAERKLFF
TRBD2 once TRBJ2-1 TRBV28 TGTGCCAGCAGTCCTTCGCCTAGCGGGAGGGGCTCCTACAATGAGCAGTTCTTC CASSPSPSGRGSYNEQFF
TRBD1 NA TRBJ2-7 TRBV10-3 TGTGCCATCAAAGGGGACAGGGGTAAGGACGAGCAGTACTTC CAIKGDRGKDEQYF
NA NA TRBJ1-6 TRBV7-9 TGTGCCAGCAGCTTTGAGTCGATTTCACCCCTCCACTTT CASSFESISPLHF
TRBD1 NA TRBJ2-1 TRBV5-8 TGTGCCAGCAGCACAAGGGACAGGGGGAACAATGAGCAGTTCTTC CASSTRDRGNNEQFF
NA NA TRBJ2-5 TRBV7-2 TGTGCCACCAAAACAGAGCGGGACCAAGAGACCCAGTACTTC CATKTERDQETQYF
TRBD1 once TRBJ1-5 TRBV5-1 TGCGCCAGCAGCCTTGGGACAGCGAATCAGCCCCAGCATTTT CASSLGTANQPQHF
NA few TRBJ1-1 TRBV30 TGTGCCTGGGACAGGTTGAACACTGAAGCTTTCTTT CAWDRLNTEAFF
NA NA TRBJ2-1 TRBV19 TGTGCCAGTACCGAATATAGGGACCCCCAAGGGGAGCAGTTCTTC CASTEYRDPQGEQFF
TRBD1 NA TRBJ2-5 TRBV5-1 TGCGCCAGCGGCGACAGGGGGCACATAGAGACCCAGTACTTC CASGDRGHIETQYF
NA NA TRBJ2-2 TRBV5-1 TGCGCCAGCAGCTATCCTCAGGCCACCGGGGAGCTGTTTTTT CASSYPQATGELFF
NA NA TRBJ2-7 TRBV5-1 TGCGCCAGCAGCTTCGACGGCTACGAGCAGTACTTC CASSFDGYEQYF
NA NA TRBJ2-5 TRBV9 TGTGCCAGCAGCACTCGACCAGGGGGGGAGACCCAGTACTTC CASSTRPGGETQYF
NA NA TRBJ1-3 TRBV6-6 TGTGCCAGCAGGGCCAACTCTGGAAACACCATATATTTT CASRANSGNTIYF
NA NA TRBJ1-5 TRBV20-1 TGCAGTGCTAGAGATCTCGTCGCCCAGCATTTT CSARDLVAQHF
NA NA TRBJ2-3 TRBV4-1 TGCGCCAGCAGCCTCGTACCGGGGCCAGATACGCAGTATTTT CASSLVPGPDTQYF
TRBD1 once TRBJ1-1 TRBV9 TGTGCCAGCAGCAAAAAAGACAGGGCGGGGGAGGTAGCTTTCTTT CASSKKDRAGEVAFF
NA once TRBJ2-1 TRBV5-1 TGCGCCAGCAGCATCGGCCACAATGAGCAGTTCTTC CASSIGHNEQFF
NA NA TRBJ1-3 TRBV30 TGTGCCTGGAGTAAAACAGTAGGCACCATATATTTT CAWSKTVGTIYF
NA NA TRBJ1-3 TRBV12-5 TGTGCTAGTGGCTCCCCAGGGACCGGAAACACCATATATTTT CASGSPGTGNTIYF
TRBD2 NA TRBJ2-5 TRBV9 TGTGCCAGCAGCGTATTAGCGGGGGGGGAGACCCAGTACTTC CASSVLAGGETQYF
NA NA TRBJ2-4 TRBV14 TGTGCCAGCAGCCAATCATCCGGGGCCCCCGCTTTAGCCAAAAACATTCAGTACTTC CASSQSSGAPALAKNIQYF
TRBD1 once TRBJ1-5 TRBV27 TGTGCCAGCAGTCTCCAGGGGGCAGATCAGCCCCAGCATTTT CASSLQGADQPQHF